This T cell receptor (beta chain) is from a study of cytomegalovirus exposure and HLA in healthy donors. With 60 Vbeta and 13 Jbeta primers, the PCR was carried out. Sequencing used immunoSEQ multiplex PCR; TCRdb keeps in-frame clones, though not all of them. The sample includes around 140,000 clones, 80% seen only once; the top ten take roughly 4.5%. Points on this clone: Its antigen is still unknown.

Germline trimming cut 1 base from V and 5 bases from J; bases unmatched to any gene: 4. Germline lookup yields CDR1 SGHTA and CDR2 FQGNSA. The CDR3 consists of 16 residues. Study-level results: Analyzed later, association rates of TCRs varied across HLA loci, with DRB1 most and HLA-C fewest.

Sample: PBMCs. The chain couples TRBV7-2 to TRBJ2-4; 11 bases are shared with TRBD2. The TCR was taken from a man aged 40-49 years in good health and CMV-seronegative. The CDR3 reads CASSLGVAGGQNIQYF. The DNA for the CDR3 is TGTGCCAGCAGCTTAGGAGTAGCGGGGGGGCAAAACATTCAGTACTTC.